Sequencing of this TCR beta chain was carried out in a study of blood T cell repertoires in COVID-19. The overall study: Sources were T cells, B-cell-depleted T cells, or PBMCs; the material itself was cDNA or gDNA.

Original analysis: Reference gene primer amplification gave nucleated cell count estimates. Data came from immunoSEQ multiplex PCR; TCRdb stores just in-frame clones and leaves some out. V and J calls and clone size come straight from that table; D and trimming were deduced from the DNA. Of about 59,000 clones listed, about 81% are singletons. Germline V CDR1 and CDR2: LNHDA, SQIVND (reference sequence). The CDR3 consists of 15 residues. Losses at the gene ends were 1 base for V and 7 bases for J; bases not matched to a gene: 7. This chain uses TRBV19 with TRBJ1-5, with TRBD1 matching over 7 bases. The receptor's source is a man aged 60 to 75 with COVID-19, enrolled during active disease. Source material: peripheral blood. DNA for the CDR3: TGTGCCAGTAGTATAGGCGGACGAGGGGGCCAGCCCCAGCATTTT. Residues: CASSIGGRGGQPQHF. The complete variable domain, with remaining parts taken from reference TRBV19 and TRBJ1-5, reads DGGITQSPKYLFRKEGQNVTLSCEQNLNHDAMYWYRQDPGQGLRLIYYSQIVNDFQKGDIAEGYSVSREKKESFPLTVTSAQKNPTAFYLCASSIGGRGGQPQHFGDGTRLSIL.